This T cell receptor beta chain was found in a study of blood T cell repertoires in COVID-19. Study-wide context: Sources were T cells, B-cell-depleted T cells, or PBMCs; the material itself was cDNA or gDNA.

CDR1 and CDR2 (germline): SGHTS, YDEGEE. Trimming took off 5 bases at V and 6 bases at J, with 15 bases between the two ends. The CDR3 contains 14 residues. Clones were sequenced by immunoSEQ multiplex PCR, and TCRdb holds only the in-frame ones, with some missing. This repertoire shows 150,000 to 200,000 clones, about 80% found once; its top ten account for under 3%. Sequencing used peripheral blood. The source is a human donor with acute or convalescent COVID-19. The donor label of this sample is uncertain. The J gene is TRBJ2-1, the V gene TRBV5-8, with D perhaps matching TRBD1 (6 bases). The CDR3 is CASRQAVGANEQFF. The CDR3 DNA reads TGTGCCAGCAGACAGGCGGTGGGGGCCAATGAGCAGTTCTTC.